This T cell receptor beta chain was identified during a study of T-cell reconstitution after alpha-beta-depleted transplantation in children. The V gene lost 7 bases and the J gene lost 4 bases, with 13 bases spanning the gap. The CDR3 totals 13 residues. The table lists this clonotype with a few counts. The authors prepared the TCRbeta library with unique molecular identifiers. MiXCR, run by TCRdb on the PCR reads, gives a single entry per CDR3 protein. Of a few hundred thousand distinct CDR3 sequences in the sample, around 25% were seen once. Specimen: PBMCs, mostly from graft donor cells, collected 180 days after TCRalphabeta/CD19-depleted stem cell transplant. This receptor was obtained from a male patient younger than 18 who had a stem cell transplant for acute lymphoblastic leukemia, so the T cells may come from the graft donor. This chain links TRBV12-3 or TRBV12-4 with TRBJ1-2, with D possibly being TRBD1 (6 bases). CDR3 coding DNA: TGTGCCAGCACTATACAGGGTACCTATGGCTACACCTTC. Its protein product is CASTIQGTYGYTF.